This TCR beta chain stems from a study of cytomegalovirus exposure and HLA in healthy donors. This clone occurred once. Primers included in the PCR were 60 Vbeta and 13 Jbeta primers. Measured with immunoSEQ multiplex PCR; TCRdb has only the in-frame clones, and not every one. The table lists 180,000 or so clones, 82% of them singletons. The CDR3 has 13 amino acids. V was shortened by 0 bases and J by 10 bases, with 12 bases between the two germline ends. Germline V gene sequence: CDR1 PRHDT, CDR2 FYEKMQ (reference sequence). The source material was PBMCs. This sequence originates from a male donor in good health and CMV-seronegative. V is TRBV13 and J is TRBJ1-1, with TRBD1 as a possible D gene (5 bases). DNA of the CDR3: TGTGCCAGCAGCTTAGGCCGCTCGGGGGGAGCTTTCTTT. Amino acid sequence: CASSLGRSGGAFF. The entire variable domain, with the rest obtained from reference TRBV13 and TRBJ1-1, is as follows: AAGVIQSPRHLIKEKRETATLKCYPIPRHDTVYWYQQGPGQDPQFLISFYEKMQSDKGSIPDRFSAQQFSDYHSELNMSSLELGDSALYFCASSLGRSGGAFFGQGTRLTVV.